A selection of T cell receptor beta chains follows, all from one sample in a study of OX40 agonist ivuxolimab in advanced cancers. Method: immunoSEQ multiplex PCR; TCRdb's copy keeps in-frame clones and lacks some. In the table there are roughly 80,000 clones, 70% to 90% of which are singletons. The material sequenced was CD4+ or CD8+ T cells sorted from blood, taken in a trial of the OX40 agonist ivuxolimab. Receptors were obtained from an adult with an advanced solid tumor such as melanoma, head and neck, liver or kidney cancer. CDR3s include the opening cysteine and the closing phenylalanine or tryptophan. D genes are given only for firm matches. Clone size is given for some rows only: seen once, a few or many times, or a class if the clone is expanded.

TRBJ2-1 - TRBV11-1 - CASSRLSAKQFF TGTGCCAGCAGCCGTCTCTCAGCCAAGCAGTTCTTC
TRBJ1-2 - TRBV7-8 - CASSPGGAYYGYTF TGTGCCAGCAGCCCCGGAGGGGCCTACTATGGCTACACCTTC
TRBJ2-7 - TRBV7-2 - CASSPTPGFSYEQYF TGTGCCAGCAGCCCCACTCCCGGGTTCTCCTACGAGCAGTACTTC
TRBJ1-6 - TRBV4-1 few CASSRTWTYNSPLHF TGCGCCAGCAGCCGTACGTGGACCTATAATTCACCCCTCCACTTT
TRBJ2-3 - TRBV18 - CASSPSVAASSTDTQYF TGTGCCAGCTCACCATCGGTAGCGGCCTCTAGCACAGATACGCAGTATTTT
TRBJ2-5 - TRBV18 - CASSRKHQETQYF TGTGCCAGCTCCAGGAAACATCAAGAGACCCAGTACTTC
TRBJ2-7 - TRBV6-5 - CASSYRDPLGNEQYF TGTGCCAGCAGTTACCGGGACCCCCTAGGAAACGAGCAGTACTTC
TRBJ1-2 - TRBV6-8 - CASSTNYGYTF TGTGCCAGCAGTACTAACTATGGCTACACCTTC
TRBJ2-3 - TRBV29-1 few CSVSRGATDTQYF TGCAGCGTTTCTCGGGGGGCAACAGATACGCAGTATTTT
TRBJ2-3 - TRBV10-3 - CAISGSERSTDTQYF TGTGCCATCAGTGGCTCGGAAAGGAGCACAGATACGCAGTATTTT
TRBJ1-2 - TRBV6-5 - CASSYSGGSGGYTF TGTGCCAGCAGTTACTCAGGGGGAAGTGGCGGCTACACCTTC
TRBJ1-5 - TRBV19 few CASQPYRDRNQPQHF TGTGCCAGTCAGCCCTACCGGGACCGAAATCAGCCCCAGCATTTT
TRBJ1-2 TRBD1 TRBV2 - CASSEHDPGQGYGYTF TGTGCCAGCAGTGAACACGATCCGGGACAGGGCTATGGCTACACCTTC
TRBJ2-7 - TRBV2 - CASARQKGYEQYF TGTGCCAGCGCAAGACAGAAGGGGTACGAGCAGTACTTC
TRBJ2-2 - TRBV10-2 - CASSGQYTGELFF TGCGCCAGCAGTGGACAATACACCGGGGAGCTGTTTTTT
TRBJ2-7 TRBD2 TRBV7-2 - CASTFSEGGGRYEQYF TGTGCCAGCACCTTTTCTGAGGGGGGCGGGAGGTACGAGCAGTACTTC
TRBJ1-4 - TRBV5-1 once CASSLVQGVNEKLFF TGCGCCAGCAGCTTGGTACAGGGAGTTAATGAAAAACTGTTTTTT
TRBJ1-1 TRBD1 TRBV6-5 once CASSQPPSTGTFF TGTGCCAGCAGTCAACCCCCATCGACAGGGACTTTCTTT
TRBJ2-7 - TRBV6-1 - CASSEPGSPSYEQYF TGTGCCAGCAGTGAACCAGGGTCCCCCTCCTACGAGCAGTACTTC
TRBJ2-2 TRBD2 TRBV5-5 - CASRKQGSGIQAGELFF TGTGCCAGCAGGAAACAAGGTAGCGGGATCCAAGCCGGGGAGCTGTTTTTT
TRBJ1-2 - TRBV20-1 - CSARAEGSHTF TGCAGTGCTAGAGCGGAAGGGTCCCACACCTTC
TRBJ1-1 - TRBV14 - CASRNNVNTEAFF TGTGCCAGCAGAAACAATGTGAACACTGAAGCTTTCTTT
TRBJ2-7 - TRBV6-5 - CASSYDWLGYEQYF TGTGCCAGCAGTTACGACTGGTTAGGGTACGAGCAGTACTTC
TRBJ2-5 - TRBV18 few CASSPLIGQETQYF TGTGCCAGCTCACCACTAATAGGACAAGAGACCCAGTACTTC
TRBJ1-4 - TRBV6-6 - CASRVDRCGLFF TGTGCCAGCAGGGTTGACAGGTGTGGACTGTTTTTT
TRBJ2-7 TRBD2 TRBV6-6 - CASSRNPTSGWSGQYF TGTGCCAGCAGTCGCAACCCGACTAGCGGGTGGTCGGGGCAGTACTTC
TRBJ2-1 TRBD2 TRBV27 - CASSWAAGVKNEQFF TGTGCCAGCAGTTGGGCAGCGGGAGTAAAGAATGAGCAGTTCTTC
TRBJ2-7 - TRBV7-9 - CASSKADGQYF TGTGCCAGCAGCAAAGCGGACGGGCAGTACTTC
TRBJ2-2 TRBD1 TRBV28 - CASSFDRGPNTGELFF TGTGCCAGCAGTTTTGATAGGGGGCCGAACACCGGGGAGCTGTTTTTT
TRBJ1-5 - TRBV7-2 - CASSLGGRPNQPQHF TGTGCCAGCAGCTTAGGGGGGCGCCCCAATCAGCCCCAGCATTTT
TRBJ2-2 - TRBV5-4 few CASSLWRGLTGELFF TGTGCCAGCAGCCTCTGGAGAGGGCTCACCGGGGAGCTGTTTTTT
TRBJ2-6 TRBD1 TRBV27 - CASSRGQGVAGANVLTF TGTGCCAGCAGTCGGGGACAGGGGGTGGCCGGGGCCAACGTCCTGACTTTC
TRBJ2-1 TRBD1 TRBV7-3 - CASSLTLGQSSYNEQFF TGTGCCAGCAGCTTAACATTGGGACAGAGCTCCTACAATGAGCAGTTCTTC
TRBJ2-5 - TRBV2 once CASSGEPGLGETQYF TGTGCCAGCAGTGGCGAGCCGGGACTTGGAGAGACCCAGTACTTC
TRBJ2-2 - TRBV9 - CASSVATGIRTGELFF TGTGCCAGCAGCGTAGCTACGGGGATTCGCACCGGGGAGCTGTTTTTT
TRBJ1-2 - TRBV5-1 - CASRRGDDGYTF TGCGCCAGCAGAAGGGGGGATGATGGCTACACCTTC
TRBJ2-2 - TRBV5-6 - CASTQVFSNTGELLF TGTGCCAGCACCCAAGTCTTCTCGAACACCGGGGAGCTGCTTTTT
TRBJ2-7 - TRBV6-6 - CASSYFAGNSYEQYF TGTGCCAGCAGTTACTTTGCAGGGAACTCCTACGAGCAGTACTTC
TRBJ2-7 - TRBV6-5 - CASSYYLYEQYF TGTGCCAGCAGCTACTACCTCTACGAGCAGTACTTC
TRBJ2-7 - TRBV10-3 - CAISEAPAGRSYEQYF TGTGCCATCAGTGAGGCCCCCGCTGGGCGCTCCTACGAGCAGTACTTC
TRBJ2-1 - TRBV7-2 - CASNPVAILNEQFF TGTGCCAGCAACCCCGTAGCGATCCTCAATGAGCAGTTCTTC
TRBJ2-2 TRBD1 TRBV6-4 - CASSPRAGQGPLFTGELFF TGTGCCAGCAGTCCCAGAGCCGGACAGGGGCCCCTCTTCACCGGGGAGCTGTTTTTT
TRBJ2-7 - TRBV7-2 - CASSFLAYEQYF TGTGCCAGCAGCTTCCTCGCGTACGAGCAGTACTTC
TRBJ1-1 - TRBV15 once CATSRDLPQATLNTEAFF TGTGCCACCAGCAGAGATTTACCACAGGCAACTTTGAACACTGAAGCTTTCTTT
TRBJ1-1 - TRBV30 few CAWSVRGASFNTEAFF TGTGCCTGGAGTGTACGAGGGGCCAGTTTTAACACTGAAGCTTTCTTT
TRBJ1-4 - TRBV2 - CASSEVEKLFF TGTGCCAGCAGTGAAGTAGAAAAACTGTTTTTT
TRBJ1-6 TRBD1 TRBV7-9 - CASSLGQGSSNSPLHF TGTGCCAGCAGCTTAGGACAGGGGTCCAGTAATTCACCCCTCCACTTT
TRBJ2-1 TRBD1 TRBV6-5 - CASSSRPGTVYNEQFF TGTGCCAGCAGTTCCCGCCCCGGGACAGTATACAATGAGCAGTTCTTC
TRBJ2-1 - TRBV18 - CASSLRPLAPYNEQFF TGTGCCAGCTCATTACGGCCCCTTGCGCCCTACAATGAGCAGTTCTTC
TRBJ1-2 - TRBV7-3 once CASSVPGVEFTF TGTGCCAGCAGCGTTCCCGGAGTAGAGTTTACCTTC
TRBJ1-5 - TRBV7-8 - CASSLLSRGANQPQHF TGTGCCAGCAGCTTATTGAGCAGGGGCGCCAATCAGCCCCAGCATTTT
TRBJ1-5 - TRBV19 - CASSWQKGSNQPQHF TGTGCCAGTAGTTGGCAGAAAGGGAGCAATCAGCCCCAGCATTTT
TRBJ2-4 - TRBV11-2 - CASSLDNQLKNIQYF TGTGCCAGCAGCTTAGATAACCAGCTCAAAAACATTCAGTACTTC
TRBJ1-1 - TRBV28 once CAIGGNTEAFF TGTGCCATCGGCGGGAACACTGAAGCTTTCTTT
TRBJ2-1 TRBD2 TRBV19 - CASSVSSGSFTYNEQFF TGTGCCAGTAGTGTCAGTAGCGGGAGCTTCACCTACAATGAGCAGTTCTTC
TRBJ2-7 TRBD2 TRBV7-2 - CASGLASGGREQYF TGTGCCAGCGGGTTGGCTAGCGGGGGTCGCGAGCAGTACTTC
TRBJ1-2 - TRBV18 once CASSPPGAPGYGYTF TGTGCCAGCTCACCACCGGGGGCCCCAGGTTATGGCTACACCTTC
TRBJ1-3 - TRBV28 - CASLRPVGENTIYF TGTGCCAGCCTTAGGCCCGTGGGAGAAAACACCATATATTTT
TRBJ2-3 - TRBV7-2 - CASSFSPSGELDTQYF TGTGCCAGCAGCTTTAGCCCATCAGGGGAATTAGATACGCAGTATTTT